This T cell receptor (beta chain) was identified during a study of blood T cell repertoires in COVID-19. Measured with immunoSEQ multiplex PCR; TCRdb has only the in-frame clones, and not every one. The table includes some 200,000 clones, approximately 92% detected once. Germline CDR1 is KGHDR and CDR2 is SFDVKD. The CDR3 is made up of 22 amino acids. With 2 bases removed from V and 0 bases from J, the gap between germline ends came to 28 bases. This clonotype was obtained from a man in his forties or fifties with acute or convalescent COVID-19. This chain joins TRBV24-1 and TRBJ2-1; D might be TRBD2 (6 bases). The sequencing sample was made of peripheral blood. The CDR3 DNA reads as TGTGCCACCAGTGATTATGGGCCTCGGGACTCACTGGTTCTTAGCTCCTACAATGAGCAGTTCTTC. Its translation: CATSDYGPRDSLVLSSYNEQFF.